These 24 T cell receptor beta chains share one sample of origin, sequenced in a study of blood T cell repertoires in COVID-19 (dated by TCRdb to the early 2020s). Libraries were prepared through the immunoSEQ multiplex PCR assay. In TCRdb, the immuneACCESS table is reduced to in-frame sequences with V and J assigned. These tables do not hold every clone; where another copy was compared, an unresolved V gene accounts for under half, and the others remain unexplained. For this sample there are approximately 180,000 clones; over 75% appear just once. The top ten clonotypes cover 10% to 11% of the sample. Sample: peripheral blood. The source of these receptors is a human donor with active or convalescent COVID-19. The donor label of this sample is uncertain.

This clone was detected only once. The rearrangement links TRBV9 to TRBJ2-7, with D tentatively TRBD1 (6 bases). CDR1 SGDLS and CDR2 YYNGEE come from the germline V gene. The CDR3 is made up of 14 amino acids. Trimming took off 2 bases at V and 7 bases at J, with 16 bases between the two ends. CDR3 sequence: CASSVPGQPWEQYF. The CDR3 bases are TGTGCCAGCAGCGTTCCTGGACAGCCTTGGGAGCAGTACTTC.

The V gene is TRBV11-2, the J gene TRBJ1-2, with D possibly matching TRBD1 (6 bases). Germline loops: CDR1 SGHAT, CDR2 FQNNGV. Trimming removed 2 bases from V and 8 bases from J, with 21 bases in between. The CDR3 length is 16 residues. As DNA, the CDR3 is TGTGCCAGCAGCTTACAGCAGGGGACCTTATTCCGGGGCTACACCTTC. Translated: CASSLQQGTLFRGYTF.

V is TRBV28 and J is TRBJ1-1; 8 bases align to TRBD1. Germline CDR1 is MDHEN and CDR2 is SYDVKM. CDR3 length equals 18 residues. V was clipped by 4 bases and J by 3 bases; unmatched bases: 16. CDR3 nucleotides: TGTGCCAGCAGTTCATACTCTATCGGACAGGGTGTATACACTGAAGCTTTCTTT. It codes for CASSSYSIGQGVYTEAFF.

The V gene is TRBV28, the J gene TRBJ1-4; perhaps TRBD1 as D (5 bases). This CDR3 comprises 14 residues. V was cut by 7 bases and J by 4 bases, with 13 bases left in between. The germline gives CDR1 MDHEN, CDR2 SYDVKM. CDR3 nucleotide sequence: TGTGCCAGCAAGGAGGGGCCAATTAATGAAAAACTGTTTTTT. It translates to CASKEGPINEKLFF.

This sequence joins TRBV4-3 and TRBJ2-3; 13 nucleotides agree with TRBD2. J lost 4 bases, V lost 3 bases, and 10 bases had no gene match. Germline CDR1 reads LGHNA; CDR2 reads YSLEER. The CDR3 length is 18 residues. CDR3 sequence reads: CASSQLLAGGRNADTQYF. In DNA form, the CDR3 reads TGCGCCAGCAGCCAGCTACTAGCGGGGGGGCGAAATGCAGATACGCAGTATTTT.

DNA for the CDR3: TGTGCCTCGAACAGGGGAAGCACTGAAGCTTTCTTT. It codes for CASNRGSTEAFF. The V gene is TRBV6-6, the J gene TRBJ1-1, with 7 positions matching TRBD1. The V segment lost 11 bases and the J segment 4 bases; nucleotides outside the gene matches: 7. CDR3 length equals 12 residues. From germline, CDR1 is MNHNY and CDR2 SVGAGI (reference sequence).

The genes are TRBV27 and TRBJ2-3, with TRBD2 as a possible D gene (5 bases). Trimming stripped 2 bases from V and 3 bases from J, with 15 bases between. Germline assignment: CDR1 MNHEY and CDR2 SMNVEV (reference sequence). This CDR3 has 16 amino acids. For the CDR3, the DNA is TGTGCCAGCAGTTTACTCGCCCGACCGGGGACAGATACGCAGTATTTT. It specifies CASSLLARPGTDTQYF.

The J gene is TRBJ2-7, the V gene TRBV10-3, with TRBD1 matching 9 bases. Germline V gene lookup returns CDR1 ENHRY and CDR2 SYGVKD. This CDR3 has 14 residues. Germline trimming cut 3 bases from V and 5 bases from J; bases unmatched to any gene: 5. The CDR3 DNA reads TGTGCCATCAGTGAACAGGGACAGGGTGACGAGCAGTACTTC. This translates into CAISEQGQGDEQYF.

J is TRBJ2-1 and V is TRBV7-2; 11 bases are a match to TRBD2. The germline V gene has CDR1 SGHTA and CDR2 FQGNSA. V gave up 0 bases and J gave up 9 bases; unmatched junction bases: 7. This CDR3 has 16 amino acids. CDR3 in amino acids: CASSLAGSGGAGEQFF. Here the CDR3 DNA reads TGTGCCAGCAGCTTAGCGGGTAGCGGGGGGGCAGGTGAGCAGTTCTTC.

The rearrangement joins TRBV18 to TRBJ2-7; D remains unclear. Trimming shortened V by 6 bases and J by 0 bases, and 18 bases separated the two germline ends. CDR1 and CDR2 (germline): KGHSH, LQKENI. The CDR3 has 16 amino acids. CDR3 sequence reads: CASSRNRLGSSYEQYF. For the CDR3, the DNA is TGTGCCAGCTCTCGCAACCGACTCGGAAGCTCCTACGAGCAGTACTTC.

A remark on this clone: Other DNA sequences in this specimen translate into the identical CDR3. The chain is built from TRBV7-3 and TRBJ1-1, with D maybe TRBD1 (6 bases). The germline V gene has CDR1 SGHTA and CDR2 FQGTGA. The CDR3 consists of 13 residues. Trimming took off 4 bases at V and 1 base at J, with 7 bases between the two ends. Written as DNA, the CDR3 is TGTGCCAGCAGCTCACAGGGGAACACTGAAGCTTTCTTT. It translates to CASSSQGNTEAFF. Variable domain in full (rest from reference TRBV7-3 and TRBJ1-1): GAGVSQTPSNKVTEKGKYVELRCDPISGHTALYWYRQSLGQGPEFLIYFQGTGAADDSGLPNDRFFAVRPEGSVSTLKIQRTERGDSAVYLCASSSQGNTEAFFGQGTRLTVV.

V is TRBV4-1 and J is TRBJ2-7, with D perhaps matching TRBD1 (6 bases). CDR3 length: 16 residues. Deletions cut 2 bases from V and 4 bases from J, with 18 bases between. Germline loops: CDR1 MGHRA, CDR2 YSYEKL. The CDR3 reads CASSQTPLQGYYEQYF. CDR3 bases: TGCGCCAGCAGCCAAACCCCCCTACAGGGTTATTACGAGCAGTACTTC.

This clone is a singleton in its sample. This chain connects TRBV27 to TRBJ2-2, with 10 bases matching TRBD2. V was clipped by 7 bases and J by 5 bases; unmatched bases: 13. Germline-derived CDR1 and CDR2 are MNHEY and SMNVEV (reference sequence). The CDR3 has 17 residues. CDR3 in amino acids: CASTRLGLAGATGELFF. CDR3 coding DNA: TGTGCCAGCACCCGCCTTGGGCTAGCGGGAGCGACCGGGGAGCTGTTTTTT.

The V gene is TRBV5-1, the J gene TRBJ2-3; a possible D gene is TRBD2 (5 bases). V was cut by 2 bases and J by 4 bases, with 5 bases left in between. CDR1 is SGHRS and CDR2 is YFSETQ in the germline V gene. This CDR3 spans 12 amino acids. CDR3 sequence reads: CASSLAADTQYF. In DNA form, the CDR3 reads TGCGCCAGCAGCTTAGCGGCAGATACGCAGTATTTT.

This clone occurred once. This sequence joins TRBV5-1 and TRBJ2-2; a possible D gene is TRBD2 (5 bases). The CDR3 contains 13 residues. CDR1 and CDR2 from the germline V gene are SGHRS and YFSETQ. The ends were cut back, 7 bases at V and 7 bases at J, with 14 bases in the middle. CDR3 region: CASHPPGNGELFF. The CDR3 nucleotides are TGCGCCAGCCACCCTCCCGGGAACGGGGAGCTGTTTTTT.

This clone was detected only a few times. The rearrangement links TRBV20-1 to TRBJ2-5; 8 bases are a match to TRBD1. V shed 3 bases and J 4 bases; nucleotides not matched to a gene: 13. The germline CDR1 and CDR2 sequences are DFQATT and SNEGSKA (reference sequence). The CDR3 runs 16 residues. The CDR3 coding sequence is TGCAGTGCTAGTCCAAGCAGGGGGCTTGAGGGAGAGACCCAGTACTTC. It encodes CSASPSRGLEGETQYF.

The genes are TRBV19 and TRBJ2-1; no firm D call. This CDR3 comprises 15 residues. V gave up 10 bases and J gave up 9 bases, with 25 bases separating them. Per the germline V gene, CDR1 is LNHDA and CDR2 is SQIVND (reference sequence). The DNA of the CDR3 is TGTGCCACCTTAGACCCCGGCGGAGCAAGCCGTGAGCAGTTCTTC. Its protein is CATLDPGGASREQFF.

This clone was counted a single time. The chain recombines TRBV10-2 with TRBJ1-5; a possible D gene is TRBD1 (6 bases). The V gene lost 3 bases and the J gene lost 11 bases, with 14 bases spanning the gap. Germline CDR1 and CDR2: WSHSY and SAAADI. This CDR3 is 13 amino acids long. The CDR3: CASSEIGGGSQHF. CDR3 coding DNA: TGCGCCAGCAGTGAAATTGGGGGCGGGTCCCAGCATTTT.

The chain carries TRBV28 and TRBJ1-5; D is unclear. Trimming pared 7 bases from V and 4 bases from J, leaving 17 bases between. Germline V gene sequence: CDR1 MDHEN, CDR2 SYDVKM. This CDR3 has 15 amino acids. The CDR3 sequence: CASTTSRRRNQPQHF. The CDR3 nucleotides read TGTGCCAGCACCACGAGTCGGAGAAGAAATCAGCCCCAGCATTTT.

This clone was counted only a few times. This chain links TRBV7-3 with TRBJ2-4; 11 bases agree with TRBD1. The CDR3 consists of 14 residues. CDR1 SGHTA and CDR2 FQGTGA come from the germline V gene. V dropped 5 bases and J dropped 6; count of bases not matched to a gene: 3. The CDR3, as DNA: TGTGCCAGCAGCACCGGGACAGGGGGAAACATTCAGTACTTC. Protein sequence: CASSTGTGGNIQYF.

This clone was recorded once. This chain links TRBV28 with TRBJ2-2; 9 nucleotides agree with TRBD2. CDR3 length equals 18 residues. Per germline, CDR1 MDHEN and CDR2 SYDVKM. The junction had 15 bases not matched to a gene; V was cut back by 4 bases and J by 6 bases. As DNA, the CDR3 is TGTGCCAGCAGTTCCGGGAGCGGGGGGTCGGCCCTCCCCGGGGAGCTGTTTTTT. It specifies CASSSGSGGSALPGELFF.

The chain uses TRBV6-4 and TRBJ1-3; D is perhaps TRBD1 (6 bases). V was cut by 4 bases and J by 15 bases, with 13 bases left in between. CDR3 length: 11 residues. Germline V lookup: CDR1 MRHNA, CDR2 SNTAGT. DNA for the CDR3: TGTGCCAGCAGTGGCGACGGGGACACATATTTT. The encoded protein is CASSGDGDTYF.

The rearrangement joins TRBV11-3 to TRBJ1-1; D unresolved. CDR3 length equals 15 residues. Germline V gene data show CDR1 as SGHNT and CDR2 as YENEEA. Trimming took 2 bases from V and 5 from J, leaving 15 bases between them. In DNA, the CDR3 is TGTGCCAGCAGCTTATCCCCTGGCGGTGGGACTGAAGCTTTCTTT. Its protein product is CASSLSPGGGTEAFF.

This clone was picked up a small number of times. The chain joins TRBV14 to TRBJ2-4, with D possibly TRBD1 on 6 matching bases. The CDR3 loop spans 13 amino acids. The V gene's germline CDR1 is SGHDN and CDR2 FVKESK. The V end was cut by 4 bases, the J end by 6 bases, with 10 bases between. The CDR3 here is CASSLQGSNIQYF. The CDR3 DNA reads TGTGCCAGCAGCCTACAGGGTTCAAACATTCAGTACTTC.